What follows are 7 T cell receptor beta chains derived from one specimen sequenced in a study of blood T cell repertoires in COVID-19. TCRdb's table, derived via immunoSEQ multiplex PCR, lists solely in-frame clones and lacks some. The repertoire consists of fewer than 60,000 clones, with over 70% occurring once and the leading ten covering roughly 10%. Sequencing was performed on peripheral blood. These receptors were taken from a man aged 25 to 40 with COVID-19, enrolled during active disease.

The V call is TRBV29-1, the J call TRBJ1-5; TRBD1 might be the D (6 bases). This CDR3 spans 13 amino acids. V lost 4 bases to trimming and J lost 4 bases, with 11 bases between them. CDR1 is SQVTM, CDR2 ANQGSEA, per germline. The CDR3 nucleotides are TGCAGCGTTGGGGCGCAGGGGAATCAGCCCCAGCATTTT. Its translation is CSVGAQGNQPQHF. Full variable domain (remainder filled in from reference TRBV29-1 and TRBJ1-5): SAVISQKPSRDICQRGTSLTIQCQVDSQVTMMFWYRQQPGQSLTLIATANQGSEATYESGFVIDKFPISRPNLTFSTLTVSNMSPEDSSIYLCSVGAQGNQPQHFGDGTRLSIL.

The chain uses TRBV5-6 and TRBJ1-6, with 9 bases fitting TRBD1. Germline V gene sequence: CDR1 SGHDT, CDR2 YYEEEE. V shed 2 bases, J shed 14 bases, and the junction held 5 bases outside the gene matches. The CDR3 length is 13 residues. CDR3 sequence: CASSFERTGALHF. The CDR3 nucleotides read TGTGCCAGCAGCTTTGAAAGGACAGGGGCCCTCCACTTT.

The V gene is TRBV18, the J gene TRBJ2-7; TRBD2 matches at 14 bases. The CDR3 has 15 amino acids. V dropped 5 bases and J dropped 5; count of bases not matched to a gene: 5. The germline CDR1 and CDR2 sequences are KGHSH and LQKENI. CDR3 loop: CASSTGLAGVNEQYF. CDR3 nucleotides: TGTGCCAGCTCAACGGGACTAGCGGGAGTTAACGAGCAGTACTTC. The full variable domain, its missing parts supplied by reference TRBV18 and TRBJ2-7, is NAGVMQNPRHLVRRRGQEARLRCSPMKGHSHVYWYRQLPEEGLKFMVYLQKENIIDESGMPKERFSAEFPKEGPSILRIQQVVRGDSAAYFCASSTGLAGVNEQYFGPGTRLTVT.

V is TRBV4-1 and J is TRBJ2-1, with D tentatively TRBD2 (6 bases). V lost 0 bases and J lost 4, with 10 bases in between. This CDR3 spans 15 amino acids. In germline, CDR1 is MGHRA, CDR2 YSYEKL. The CDR3 region has the DNA TGCGCCAGCAGCCAAGACAATGGGGGGTACAATGAGCAGTTCTTC. Translation: CASSQDNGGYNEQFF.

This clone was seen a few times. The rearrangement uses TRBV21-1 and TRBJ2-2; no check of the table's D call, TRBD1, against the DNA was made. TRBV21-1 counts as a pseudogene. The CDR3 length is 17 residues. The CDR3 DNA is TGTGCCAGCACGCAGGGCGATAAGGGGGCGAACACCGGGGAGCTGTTTTTT. Translated, it gives CASTQGDKGANTGELFF.

Only a few counts were recorded for this clone. The chain uses TRBV3-1 (or the pseudogene TRBV3-2) and TRBJ1-2; tentatively, D is TRBD1 (5 bases). The germline gives CDR1 LGHDT, CDR2 YNNKEL (reference sequence). V lost 3 bases and J lost 8, with 13 bases in between. CDR3 size: 13 residues. CDR3 in amino acids: CASSQGGPLGYTF. The DNA for the CDR3 is TGTGCCAGCAGCCAGGGGGGTCCACTCGGCTACACCTTC.

Only a few counts were recorded for this clone. The chain links TRBV6-5 to TRBJ1-1; unclear D gene. The length of the CDR3 is 12 residues. CDR1 MNHEY and CDR2 SVGAGI come from the germline V gene. The V and J ends lost 7 bases and 0 bases respectively, with 6 bases between them. CDR3 residues: CASTSVNTEAFF. The CDR3 nucleotides are TGTGCCAGCACCTCGGTGAACACTGAAGCTTTCTTT.